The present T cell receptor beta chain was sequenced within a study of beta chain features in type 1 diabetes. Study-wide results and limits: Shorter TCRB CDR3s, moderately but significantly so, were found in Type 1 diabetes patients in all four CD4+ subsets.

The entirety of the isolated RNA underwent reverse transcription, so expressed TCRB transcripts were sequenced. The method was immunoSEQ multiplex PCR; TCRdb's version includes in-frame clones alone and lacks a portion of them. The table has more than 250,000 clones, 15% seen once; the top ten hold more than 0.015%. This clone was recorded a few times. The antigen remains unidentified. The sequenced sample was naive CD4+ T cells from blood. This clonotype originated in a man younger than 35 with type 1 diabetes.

CDR3 DNA sequence: TGTGCCAGCAGAGCGGGACAGGGGACCTCCGCCGAGCAGTACTTC. This gives the protein CASRAGQGTSAEQYF. The V call is TRBV7-9, the J call TRBJ2-7; 10 nucleotides line up with TRBD1. Germline CDR1 is SEHNR and CDR2 is FQNEAQ (reference sequence). There are 15 residues in the CDR3. Trimming cost V 6 bases and J 6 bases; bases outside gene matches: 11.